Sequencing of this TCR beta chain was carried out in a study of blood T cell repertoires in COVID-19. The table came from immunoSEQ multiplex PCR; TCRdb's copy has only in-frame clones and leaves some out. The sample records roughly 250,000 clones, almost 85% being singletons. This CDR3 is 16 amino acids long. Per the germline V gene, CDR1 is SGHRS and CDR2 is YFSETQ. Trimming stripped 0 bases from V and 2 bases from J, with 15 bases between. This chain uses TRBV5-1 with TRBJ2-7, with D maybe TRBD2 (5 bases). The sequence was collected from a man aged 50 to 60 with acute or convalescent COVID-19. Sequencing used peripheral blood. The CDR3 sequence: CASSLGGVGRAYEQYF. The DNA of the CDR3 is TGCGCCAGCAGCTTGGGGGGAGTGGGTAGAGCCTACGAGCAGTACTTC.